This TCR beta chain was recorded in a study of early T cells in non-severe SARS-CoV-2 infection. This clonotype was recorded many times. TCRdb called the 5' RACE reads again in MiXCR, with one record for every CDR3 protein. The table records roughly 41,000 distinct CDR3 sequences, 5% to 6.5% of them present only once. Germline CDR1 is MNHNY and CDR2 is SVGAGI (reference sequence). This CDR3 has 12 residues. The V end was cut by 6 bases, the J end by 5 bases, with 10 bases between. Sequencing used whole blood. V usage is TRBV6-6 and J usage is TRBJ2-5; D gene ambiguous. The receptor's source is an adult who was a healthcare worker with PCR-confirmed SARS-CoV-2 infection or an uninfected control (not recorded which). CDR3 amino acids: CASSLIGETQYF. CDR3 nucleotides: TGTGCCAGCAGCCTAATTGGGGAGACCCAGTACTTC.